This T cell receptor beta chain was found in a study of T cell responses to AZD1222 COVID-19 vaccine. Germline values: CDR1 LNHDA, CDR2 SQIVND (reference sequence). The length of the CDR3 is 12 residues. V was clipped by 4 bases and J by 5 bases, with 3 bases between them. Profiled with immunoSEQ multiplex PCR; TCRdb holds only in-frame clones, not every one. The table lists some 150,000 clones, around 88% of them singletons. This chain joins TRBV19 and TRBJ1-6; no reliable D call. Here the sequenced sample was peripheral blood, taken on day 0 of MenACWY control vaccination. The source of this sequence is an adult in good health. CDR3 sequence reads: CASSSNNSPLHF. For the CDR3, the DNA is TGTGCCAGTAGTAGCAATAATTCACCCCTCCACTTT.